The 26 T cell receptor beta chains below were found in one sample sequenced in a study of CD8+ T cells in alopecia areata. RNA was isolated and reverse transcribed to cDNA, the sequencing template. Here immunoSEQ multiplex PCR was the method, and the copy in TCRdb shows in-frame clones only, minus some. The sample consists of 100,000 to 150,000 clones, roughly 50% of them appearing once. The sequenced sample was CD8+ T cells sorted from blood, obtained at week 0. The receptors stem from a human donor with alopecia areata.

The chain employs TRBV9 and TRBJ2-7; D not certain. Germline V gene lookup returns CDR1 SGDLS and CDR2 YYNGEE. CDR3 length equals 17 residues. Between the trimmed V and J ends, which lost 0 bases and 3 bases, there was a span of 19 bases. DNA of the CDR3: TGTGCCAGCAGCGTAGATCCCTCCGGTGCGCTCGTCTACGAGCAGTACTTC. Amino acid sequence: CASSVDPSGALVYEQYF.

This clone was seen more than once but under ten times. This sequence joins TRBV29-1 and TRBJ1-2, with 8 nucleotides matching TRBD1. V was pared by 7 bases and J by 4 bases, with 8 bases of the junction left unmatched. The CDR3 loop spans 13 amino acids. Germline-derived CDR1 and CDR2 are SQVTM and ANQGSEA. The chain's CDR3 is CSDEGQEGYGYTF. For the CDR3, the DNA is TGCAGCGATGAGGGACAGGAGGGCTATGGCTACACCTTC.

J is TRBJ2-3 and V is TRBV4-1, with D possibly being TRBD1 (6 bases). This CDR3 comprises 15 residues. Trimming took 1 base from V and 3 from J, leaving 11 bases between them. Germline assignment: CDR1 MGHRA and CDR2 YSYEKL. CDR3 in DNA: TGCGCCAGCAGCCAAGGGACAGAGGGGACAGATACGCAGTATTTT. It encodes CASSQGTEGTDTQYF.

The chain couples TRBV29-1 to TRBJ1-2, with D maybe TRBD1 (5 bases). The V end was cut by 0 bases, the J end by 4 bases, with 15 bases between. The germline gives CDR1 SQVTM, CDR2 ANQGSEA. This CDR3 is 15 amino acids long. CDR3 DNA sequence: TGCAGCGTTGAAGATTTGACAGCCAAAGTCTATGGCTACACCTTC. Protein product: CSVEDLTAKVYGYTF.

The chain employs TRBV15 and TRBJ1-5, with D possibly matching TRBD1 (5 bases). Trimming stripped 3 bases from V and 5 bases from J, with 11 bases between. The CDR3 spans 14 residues. In germline, CDR1 is LNHNV, CDR2 YYDKDF (reference sequence). Written as DNA, the CDR3 is TGTGCCACCAGCAGGGGGGGAGAAGATCAGCCCCAGCATTTT. This codes for CATSRGGEDQPQHF.

V and J are TRBV29-1 and TRBJ2-7; the D gene is possibly TRBD2 (5 bases). V lost 3 bases, J lost 2 bases, and 11 bases lay in between. The CDR3 is 13 residues long. Germline V lookup: CDR1 SQVTM, CDR2 ANQGSEA. The CDR3 nucleotides read TGCAGCGTTGACCGGGAAGGAACCTACGAGCAGTACTTC. Protein: CSVDREGTYEQYF.

The V gene is TRBV6-5, the J gene TRBJ2-5, with D possibly called TRBD1 or TRBD2 (5 bases each). This CDR3 contains 14 residues. CDR1 and CDR2 from the germline V gene are MNHEY and SVGAGI. Trimming pared 4 bases from V and 2 bases from J, leaving 11 bases between. CDR3 loop: CASSFQGPQETQYF. The CDR3 DNA sequence: TGTGCCAGCAGTTTCCAGGGACCACAAGAGACCCAGTACTTC.

As DNA, the CDR3 is TGTGCCAGCAGTTACGACGCGGAACACACTGAAGCTTTCTTT. Encoded protein: CASSYDAEHTEAFF. The genes are TRBV6-5 and TRBJ1-1; no definite D call. The CDR3 is 14 amino acids. CDR1 and CDR2 (germline): MNHEY, SVGAGI. V was cut by 2 bases and J by 3 bases, with 10 bases left in between.

The chain has TRBV19 and TRBJ2-7, with D perhaps given as TRBD1 or TRBD2 (5 bases each). The CDR3 loop spans 18 amino acids. Germline CDR1 and CDR2: LNHDA and SQIVND (reference sequence). V gave up 4 bases and J gave up 4 bases, with 26 bases separating them. The CDR3 region has the DNA TGTGCCAGTAGTACTTATCACCCCACCGGGACGGCGGATTACGAGCAGTACTTC. Protein: CASSTYHPTGTADYEQYF.

The J gene is TRBJ2-5, the V gene TRBV7-9; a possible D gene is TRBD2 (5 bases). The CDR3 is made up of 14 amino acids. V shed 5 bases and J shed 4 bases, with 14 bases lying between them. Germline V lookup: CDR1 SEHNR, CDR2 FQNEAQ (reference sequence). The CDR3 DNA sequence: TGTGCCAGCAGCCGAGGGCCAGCATTAGAGACCCAGTACTTC. It translates to CASSRGPALETQYF.

The rearrangement links TRBV30 to TRBJ1-1; D may be TRBD1 (5 bases). The germline V gene encodes CDR1 GTSNPN and CDR2 SVGIG (reference sequence). The CDR3 totals 15 residues. Trimming pared 0 bases from V and 5 bases from J, leaving 16 bases between. This CDR3 reads CAWSVLGARETEAFF. The CDR3 DNA sequence: TGTGCCTGGAGTGTACTAGGGGCCAGGGAAACTGAAGCTTTCTTT.

The gene calls are TRBV27 and TRBJ1-6; possible D gene TRBD1, 6 bases. CDR1 is MNHEY, CDR2 SMNVEV, per germline (reference sequence). V was clipped by 3 bases and J by 4 bases, with 10 bases between them. CDR3 length: 15 amino acids. The CDR3 region is CASSFGGAYNSPLHF. The CDR3 DNA is TGTGCCAGCAGTTTTGGGGGCGCGTATAATTCACCCCTCCACTTT.

This clone showed up just a few times. The chain couples TRBV7-9 to TRBJ2-7; D is uncertain. The V gene's germline CDR1 is SEHNR and CDR2 FQNEAQ (reference sequence). The length of the CDR3 is 13 residues. With 5 bases removed from V and 6 bases from J, the gap between germline ends came to 14 bases. Here the CDR3 reads CASSPSTSGEQYF. CDR3 sequence (DNA): TGTGCCAGCAGCCCATCGACGTCGGGCGAGCAGTACTTC.

The rearrangement links TRBV5-6 to TRBJ2-1, with D possibly TRBD1 on 5 matching bases. The germline V and J ends were trimmed by 6 bases and 9 bases, with 25 bases remaining between them. CDR3 length: 16 amino acids. Germline V lookup: CDR1 SGHDT, CDR2 YYEEEE. The CDR3 protein is CASIPQGGATRSEQFF. CDR3 DNA sequence: TGTGCCAGCATCCCTCAGGGCGGCGCCACAAGAAGTGAGCAGTTCTTC.

This clone has at least ten counts. The chain couples TRBV4-2 to TRBJ2-3, with TRBD1 identical over 8 bases. The CDR3 extends over 16 amino acids. The J segment lost 3 bases and the V segment lost 3 bases, leaving 8 bases of the junction unmatched. The germline V gene has CDR1 LGHNA and CDR2 YNFKEQ. The CDR3 reads CASSQVSGGATDTQYF. CDR3 coding DNA: TGTGCCAGCAGCCAGGTCTCAGGGGGCGCGACAGATACGCAGTATTTT.

The chain carries TRBV29-1 and TRBJ1-2, with D uncertain. V lost 6 bases, J lost 4 bases, and 12 bases lay in between. The CDR3 contains 12 residues. Germline CDR1 SQVTM, CDR2 ANQGSEA. This chain's CDR3 is CSVFGETYGYTF. CDR3 in DNA: TGCAGCGTGTTCGGGGAAACCTATGGCTACACCTTC.

This clone was seen only a few times. The J gene is TRBJ2-1, the V gene TRBV6-6; 8 bases map to TRBD1. The CDR3 has 15 amino acids. Germline lookup yields CDR1 MNHNY and CDR2 SVGAGI (reference sequence). Unmatched junction bases numbered 11, after V lost 6 bases and J lost 7 bases. The CDR3 is CASSDWTGTPNEQFF. The CDR3 DNA reads TGTGCCAGCAGCGATTGGACAGGGACCCCAAATGAGCAGTTCTTC.

The chain uses TRBV29-1 and TRBJ1-1; D gene unclear. V was clipped by 4 bases and J by 4 bases, with 10 bases between them. Germline lookup yields CDR1 SQVTM and CDR2 ANQGSEA. The CDR3 covers 12 residues. CDR3: CSVVGLVTEAFF. The CDR3 coding sequence is TGCAGCGTTGTGGGTCTTGTCACTGAAGCTTTCTTT.

This clone has more than one count but fewer than ten. V is TRBV4-3 and J is TRBJ2-7; TRBD1 is a possible D gene (6 bases). Germline lookup yields CDR1 LGHNA and CDR2 YSLEER. There are 15 residues in the CDR3. The ends were cut back, 1 base at V and 2 bases at J, with 12 bases in the middle. The CDR3 bases are TGCGCCAGCAGCCAAGCACAGGGTCTTGCCTACGAGCAGTACTTC. It is translated as CASSQAQGLAYEQYF.

The chain carries TRBV11-2 and TRBJ2-5, with D maybe TRBD2 (5 bases). The assigned J gene may be wrong: the sequence end matches TRBJ2-7 better. Germline lookup yields CDR1 SGHAT and CDR2 FQNNGV. The CDR3 is made up of 11 amino acids. The CDR3 spells CASSEGYEQYF. The DNA of the CDR3 is TGTGCCAGCAGCGAGGGATACGAGCAGTACTTC.

The rearrangement uses TRBV30 and TRBJ2-7, with 8 bases fitting TRBD1. CDR3 size: 12 residues. CDR1 and CDR2 (germline): GTSNPN, SVGIG (reference sequence). J lost 5 bases, V lost 5 bases, and 5 bases had no gene match. DNA of the CDR3: TGTGCCTGGTCCAGGGGGCGCGACGAGCAGTACTTC. This gives the protein CAWSRGRDEQYF.

A note on this clone: One end of the junction is discordant with germline, which a read error may explain. The chain carries TRBV13 and TRBJ1-1, with 9 bases identical to TRBD1. Germline V gene lookup returns CDR1 PRHDT and CDR2 FYEKMQ (reference sequence). The length of the CDR3 is 18 residues. This chain's CDR3 is CASSTRTGEWGMNAEAFF. In nucleotides, the CDR3 is TGTGCCAGCAGCACGAGGACAGGGGAGTGGGGGATGAACGCTGAAGCTTTCTTT.

The chain carries TRBV7-9 and TRBJ2-3; 10 bases agree with TRBD2. J lost 2 bases, V lost 5 bases, and 13 bases had no gene match. The length of the CDR3 is 18 residues. The germline gives CDR1 SEHNR, CDR2 FQNEAQ (reference sequence). This chain's CDR3 is CASSHMGASGGITDTQYF. The CDR3 DNA sequence: TGTGCCAGCAGCCACATGGGGGCTAGCGGGGGAATCACAGATACGCAGTATTTT.

This clone has ten or more counts. The chain has TRBV6-4 and TRBJ2-1; TRBD2 matches at 15 bases. The CDR3 is made up of 14 amino acids. Germline assignment: CDR1 MRHNA and CDR2 SNTAGT. The V and J ends lost 4 bases and 8 bases, in that order; junction bases with no gene match: 0. Here the CDR3 DNA reads TGTGCCAGCAGTGGGACTAGCGGGGGGGATGAGCAGTTCTTC. This sequence encodes CASSGTSGGDEQFF.

This clone came up a few times. This chain joins TRBV7-9 and TRBJ2-5; 7 nucleotides agree with TRBD1. The CDR3 runs to 15 residues. With V trimmed by 1 base and J by 2 bases, 4 bases remained unmatched. Germline V gene lookup returns CDR1 SEHNR and CDR2 FQNEAQ (reference sequence). The CDR3 protein is CASSLVQGNQETQYF. The CDR3 DNA sequence: TGTGCCAGCAGCTTAGTACAGGGGAATCAAGAGACCCAGTACTTC.

This clone occurred a few times. The chain employs TRBV4-1 and TRBJ2-3; possibly TRBD2 for D (5 bases). The germline V gene has CDR1 MGHRA and CDR2 YSYEKL. This CDR3 has 14 residues. V was trimmed by 0 bases and J by 5 bases, leaving 9 bases between them. This CDR3 reads CASSQEEGGDTQYF. CDR3 DNA: TGCGCCAGCAGCCAAGAAGAGGGTGGAGATACGCAGTATTTT.